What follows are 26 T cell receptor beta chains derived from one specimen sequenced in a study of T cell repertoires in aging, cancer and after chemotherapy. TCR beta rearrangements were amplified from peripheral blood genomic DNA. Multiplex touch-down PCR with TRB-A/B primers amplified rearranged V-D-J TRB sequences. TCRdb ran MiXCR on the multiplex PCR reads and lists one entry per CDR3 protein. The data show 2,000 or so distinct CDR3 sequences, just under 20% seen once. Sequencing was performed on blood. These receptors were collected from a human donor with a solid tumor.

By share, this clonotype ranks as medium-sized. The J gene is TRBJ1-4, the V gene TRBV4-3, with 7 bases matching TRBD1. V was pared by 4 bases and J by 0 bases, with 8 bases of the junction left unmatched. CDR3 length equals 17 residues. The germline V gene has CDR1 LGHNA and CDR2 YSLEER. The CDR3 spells CASSRLTGTATNEKLFF. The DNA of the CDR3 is TGCGCCAGCAGCCGATTAACCGGGACAGCAACTAATGAAAAACTGTTTTTT.

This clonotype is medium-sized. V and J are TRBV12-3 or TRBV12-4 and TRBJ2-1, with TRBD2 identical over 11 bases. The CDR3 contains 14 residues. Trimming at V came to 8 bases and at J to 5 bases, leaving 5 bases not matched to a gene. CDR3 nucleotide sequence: TGTGCCAGCTTTACTAGCGGGAGAGACAATGAGCAGTTCTTC. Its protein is CASFTSGRDNEQFF.

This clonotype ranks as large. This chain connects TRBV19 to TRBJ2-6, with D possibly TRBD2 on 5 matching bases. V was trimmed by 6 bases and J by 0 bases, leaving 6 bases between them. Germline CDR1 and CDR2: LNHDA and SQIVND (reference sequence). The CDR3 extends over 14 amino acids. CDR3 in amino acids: CASSGNSGANVLTF. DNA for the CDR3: TGTGCCAGTAGCGGGAACTCTGGGGCCAACGTCCTGACTTTC.

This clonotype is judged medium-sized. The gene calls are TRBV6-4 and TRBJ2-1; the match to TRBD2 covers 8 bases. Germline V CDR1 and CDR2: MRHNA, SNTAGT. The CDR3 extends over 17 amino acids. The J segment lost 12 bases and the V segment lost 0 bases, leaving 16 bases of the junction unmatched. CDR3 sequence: CASSDSFSGLAKPAQFF. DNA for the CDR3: TGTGCCAGCAGTGACTCTTTTAGCGGACTAGCTAAACCGGCGCAGTTCTTC.

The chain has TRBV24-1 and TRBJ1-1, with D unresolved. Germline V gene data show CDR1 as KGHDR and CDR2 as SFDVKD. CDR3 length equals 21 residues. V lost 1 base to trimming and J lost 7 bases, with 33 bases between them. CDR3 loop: CATSDFKAIGEGGVGGVEAFF. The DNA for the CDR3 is TGTGCCACCAGTGATTTTAAGGCCATCGGGGAAGGCGGGGTAGGCGGGGTTGAAGCTTTCTTT.

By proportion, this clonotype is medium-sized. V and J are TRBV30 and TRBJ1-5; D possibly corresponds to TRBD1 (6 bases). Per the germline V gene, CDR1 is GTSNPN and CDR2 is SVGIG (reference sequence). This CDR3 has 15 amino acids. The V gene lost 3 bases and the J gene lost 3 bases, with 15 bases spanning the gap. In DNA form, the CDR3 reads TGTGCCTGGAGCAAGACAGGCTTCATCAATCAGCCCCAGCATTTT. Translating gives CAWSKTGFINQPQHF.

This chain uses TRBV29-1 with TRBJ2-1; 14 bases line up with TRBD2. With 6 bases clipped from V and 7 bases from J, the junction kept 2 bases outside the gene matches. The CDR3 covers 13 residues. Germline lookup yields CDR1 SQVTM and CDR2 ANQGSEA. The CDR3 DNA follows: TGCAGCGTCGGGACTAGCGGGAGAAATGAGCAGTTCTTC. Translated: CSVGTSGRNEQFF.

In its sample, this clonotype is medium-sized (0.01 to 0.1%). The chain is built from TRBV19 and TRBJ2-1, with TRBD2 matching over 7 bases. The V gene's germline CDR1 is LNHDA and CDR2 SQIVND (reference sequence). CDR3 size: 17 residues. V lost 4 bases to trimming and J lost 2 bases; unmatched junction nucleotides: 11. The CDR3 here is CASSNIRWEGTYNEQFF. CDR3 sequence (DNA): TGTGCCAGTAGTAATATTCGCTGGGAGGGGACCTACAATGAGCAGTTCTTC.

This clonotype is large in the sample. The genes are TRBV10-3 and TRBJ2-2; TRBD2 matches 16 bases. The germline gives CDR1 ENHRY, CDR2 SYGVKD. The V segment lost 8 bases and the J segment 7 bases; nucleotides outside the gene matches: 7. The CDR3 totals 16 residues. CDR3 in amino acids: CAIAGTSGRAGGELFF. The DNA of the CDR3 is TGTGCCATCGCCGGGACTAGCGGGAGGGCCGGCGGGGAGCTGTTTTTT.

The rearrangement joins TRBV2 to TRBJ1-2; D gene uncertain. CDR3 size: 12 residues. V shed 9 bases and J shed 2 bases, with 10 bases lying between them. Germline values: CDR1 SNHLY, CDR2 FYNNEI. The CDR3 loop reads CASRGWNYGYTF. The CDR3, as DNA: TGTGCCAGTCGGGGTTGGAACTATGGCTACACCTTC.

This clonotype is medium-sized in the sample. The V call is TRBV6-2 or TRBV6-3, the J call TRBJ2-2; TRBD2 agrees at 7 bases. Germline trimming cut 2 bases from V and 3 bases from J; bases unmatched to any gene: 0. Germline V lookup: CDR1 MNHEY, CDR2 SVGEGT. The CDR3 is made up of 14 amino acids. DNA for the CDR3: TGTGCCAGCAGTTACGGGGGGGACACCGGGGAGCTGTTTTTT. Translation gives CASSYGGDTGELFF.

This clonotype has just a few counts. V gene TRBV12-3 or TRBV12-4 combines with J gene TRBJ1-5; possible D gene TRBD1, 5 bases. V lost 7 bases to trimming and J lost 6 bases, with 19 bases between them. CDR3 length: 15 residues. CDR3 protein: CASTPGRQGSQPQHF. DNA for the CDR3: TGTGCCAGCACCCCCGGGAGGCAGGGCAGTCAGCCCCAGCATTTT.

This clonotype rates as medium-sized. The CDR3 loop is CASSLAGQPQHF. CDR3 DNA: TGTGCCAGCAGTTTAGCGGGGCAGCCCCAGCATTTT. The chain has TRBV12-3 or TRBV12-4 and TRBJ1-5, with no clear D. Trimming removed 0 bases from V and 7 bases from J, with 4 bases in between. This CDR3 has 12 amino acids.

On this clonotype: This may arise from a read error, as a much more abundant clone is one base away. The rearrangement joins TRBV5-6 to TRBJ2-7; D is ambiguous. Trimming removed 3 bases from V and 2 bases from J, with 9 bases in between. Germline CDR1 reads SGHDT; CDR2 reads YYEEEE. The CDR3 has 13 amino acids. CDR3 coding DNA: TGTGCCAGCAGCTCTCAGAGAACCTACGAGCAGTACGTC. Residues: CASSSQRTYEQYV.

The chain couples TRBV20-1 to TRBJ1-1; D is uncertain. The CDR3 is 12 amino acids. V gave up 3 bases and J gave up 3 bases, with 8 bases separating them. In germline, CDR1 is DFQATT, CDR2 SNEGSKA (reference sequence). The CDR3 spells CSASKGDTEAFF. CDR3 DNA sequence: TGCAGTGCTAGTAAGGGAGACACTGAAGCTTTCTTT.

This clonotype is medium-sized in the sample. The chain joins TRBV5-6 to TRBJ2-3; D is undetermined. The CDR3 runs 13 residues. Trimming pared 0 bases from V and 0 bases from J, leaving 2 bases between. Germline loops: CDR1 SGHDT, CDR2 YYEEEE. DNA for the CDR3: TGTGCCAGCAGCTTGGGTAGCACAGATACGCAGTATTTT. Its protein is CASSLGSTDTQYF.

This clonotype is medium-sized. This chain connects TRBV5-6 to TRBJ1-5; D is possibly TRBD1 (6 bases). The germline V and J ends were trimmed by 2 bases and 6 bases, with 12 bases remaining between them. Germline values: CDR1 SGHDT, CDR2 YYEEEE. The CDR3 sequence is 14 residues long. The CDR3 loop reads CASSLRGGSQPQHF. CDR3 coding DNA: TGTGCCAGCAGCTTAAGGGGGGGAAGTCAGCCCCAGCATTTT.

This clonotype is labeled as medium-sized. The CDR3, as DNA: TGTGCCAGCAGAGGTGGCTCGGGCACTGAAGCTTTCTTT. Translating it yields CASRGGSGTEAFF. This rearrangement joins TRBV6-2 or TRBV6-3 to TRBJ1-1, with D uncertain. The CDR3 sequence is 13 residues long. Germline values: CDR1 MNHEY, CDR2 SVGEGT. Deletions cut 6 bases from V and 4 bases from J, with 12 bases between.

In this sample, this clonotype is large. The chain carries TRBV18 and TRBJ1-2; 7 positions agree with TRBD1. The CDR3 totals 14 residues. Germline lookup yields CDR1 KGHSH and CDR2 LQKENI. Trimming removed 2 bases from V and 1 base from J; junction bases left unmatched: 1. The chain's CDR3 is CASSPGDSNYGYTF. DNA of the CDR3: TGTGCCAGCTCACCAGGGGACAGTAACTATGGCTACACCTTC.

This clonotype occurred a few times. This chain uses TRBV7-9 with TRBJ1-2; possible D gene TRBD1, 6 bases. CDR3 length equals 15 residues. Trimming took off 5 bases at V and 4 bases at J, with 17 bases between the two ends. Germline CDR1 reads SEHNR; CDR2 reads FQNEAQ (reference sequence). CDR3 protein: CASSLTLQGTYGYTF. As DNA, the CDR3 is TGTGCCAGCAGCCTAACTTTACAGGGTACCTATGGCTACACCTTC.

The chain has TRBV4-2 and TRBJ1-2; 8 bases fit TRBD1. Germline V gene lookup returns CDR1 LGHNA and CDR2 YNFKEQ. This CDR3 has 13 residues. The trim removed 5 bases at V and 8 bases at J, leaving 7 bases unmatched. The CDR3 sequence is CASSIRGLGGYTF. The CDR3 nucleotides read TGTGCCAGCAGCATCAGGGGGCTGGGAGGCTACACCTTC.

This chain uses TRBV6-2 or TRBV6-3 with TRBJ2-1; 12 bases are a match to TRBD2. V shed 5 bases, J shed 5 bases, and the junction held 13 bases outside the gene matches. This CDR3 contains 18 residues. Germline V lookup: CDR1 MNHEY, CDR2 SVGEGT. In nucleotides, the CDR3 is TGTGCCAGCAGTAGAATTCGGACTAGCGGGGAAGGTCACAATGAGCAGTTCTTC. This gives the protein CASSRIRTSGEGHNEQFF.

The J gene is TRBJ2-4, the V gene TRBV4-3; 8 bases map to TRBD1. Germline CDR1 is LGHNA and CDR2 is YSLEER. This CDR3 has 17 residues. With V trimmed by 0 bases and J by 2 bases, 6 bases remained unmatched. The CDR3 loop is CASSQEGQGWTKNIQYF. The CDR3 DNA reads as TGCGCCAGCAGCCAAGAAGGACAGGGTTGGACCAAAAACATTCAGTACTTC.

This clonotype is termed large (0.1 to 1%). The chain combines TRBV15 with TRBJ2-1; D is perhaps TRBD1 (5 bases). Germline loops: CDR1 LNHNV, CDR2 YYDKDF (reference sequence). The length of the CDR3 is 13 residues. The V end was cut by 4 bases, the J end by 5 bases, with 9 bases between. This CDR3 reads CATSIDRNNEQFF. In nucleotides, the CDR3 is TGTGCCACCAGCATCGACAGAAACAATGAGCAGTTCTTC.

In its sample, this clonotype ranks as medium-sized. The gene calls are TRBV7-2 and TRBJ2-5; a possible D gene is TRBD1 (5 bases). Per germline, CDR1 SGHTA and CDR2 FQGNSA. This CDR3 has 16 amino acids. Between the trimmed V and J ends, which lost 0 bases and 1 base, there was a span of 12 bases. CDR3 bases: TGTGCCAGCAGCTTAGCGTGGACACCAACCCAAGAGACCCAGTACTTC. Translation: CASSLAWTPTQETQYF.

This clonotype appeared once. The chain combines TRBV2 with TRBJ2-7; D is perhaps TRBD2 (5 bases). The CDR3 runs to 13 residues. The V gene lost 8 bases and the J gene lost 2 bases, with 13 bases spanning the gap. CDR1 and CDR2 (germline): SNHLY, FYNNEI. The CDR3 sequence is CASLRLRAYEQYV. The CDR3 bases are TGTGCCAGCCTTCGGCTGAGGGCCTACGAGCAGTACGTC.